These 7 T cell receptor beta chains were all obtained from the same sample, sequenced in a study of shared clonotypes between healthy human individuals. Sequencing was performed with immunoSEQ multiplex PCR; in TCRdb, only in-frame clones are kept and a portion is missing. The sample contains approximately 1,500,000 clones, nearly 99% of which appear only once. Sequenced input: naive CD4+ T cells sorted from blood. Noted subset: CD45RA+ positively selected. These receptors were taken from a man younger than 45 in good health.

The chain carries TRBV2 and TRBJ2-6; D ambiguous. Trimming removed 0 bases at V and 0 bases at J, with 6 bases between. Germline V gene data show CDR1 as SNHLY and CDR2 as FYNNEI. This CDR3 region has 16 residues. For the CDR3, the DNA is TGTGCCAGCAGTGAAGCCAGAAGCTCTGGGGCCAACGTCCTGACTTTC. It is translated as CASSEARSSGANVLTF.

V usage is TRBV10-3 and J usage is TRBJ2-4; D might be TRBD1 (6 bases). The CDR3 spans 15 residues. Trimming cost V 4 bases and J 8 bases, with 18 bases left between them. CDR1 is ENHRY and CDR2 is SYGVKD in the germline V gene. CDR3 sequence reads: CAISVTGTKGDIQYF. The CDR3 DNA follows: TGTGCCATCAGTGTGACCGGGACAAAGGGCGACATTCAGTACTTC.

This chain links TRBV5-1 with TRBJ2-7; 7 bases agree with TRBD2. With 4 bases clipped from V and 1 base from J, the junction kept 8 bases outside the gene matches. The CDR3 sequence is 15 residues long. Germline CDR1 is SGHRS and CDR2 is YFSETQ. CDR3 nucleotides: TGCGCCAGCAGCGGGAGCGGGACGACTTCCTACGAGCAGTACTTC. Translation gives CASSGSGTTSYEQYF.

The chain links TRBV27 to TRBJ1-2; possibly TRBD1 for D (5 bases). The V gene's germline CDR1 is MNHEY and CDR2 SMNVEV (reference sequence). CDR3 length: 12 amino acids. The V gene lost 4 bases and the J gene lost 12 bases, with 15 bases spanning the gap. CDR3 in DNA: TGTGCCAGCAGTTCTCGGGACCGCGGGCACACCTTC. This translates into CASSSRDRGHTF.

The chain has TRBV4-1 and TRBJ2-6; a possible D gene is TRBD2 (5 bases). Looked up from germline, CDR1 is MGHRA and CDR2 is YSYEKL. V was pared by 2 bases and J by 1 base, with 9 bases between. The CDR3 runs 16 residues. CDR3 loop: CASSQIGESGANVLTF. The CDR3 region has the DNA TGCGCCAGCAGCCAAATTGGGGAGTCTGGGGCCAACGTCCTGACTTTC.

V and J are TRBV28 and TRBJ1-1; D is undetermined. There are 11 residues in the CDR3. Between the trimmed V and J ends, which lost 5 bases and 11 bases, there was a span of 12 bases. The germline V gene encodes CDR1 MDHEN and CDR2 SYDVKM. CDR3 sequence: CASSLRSGAFF. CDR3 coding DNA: TGTGCCAGCAGTCTCAGAAGTGGGGCTTTCTTT. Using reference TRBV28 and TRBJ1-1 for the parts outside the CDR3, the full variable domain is DVKVTQSSRYLVKRTGEKVFLECVQDMDHENMFWYRQDPGLGLRLIYFSYDVKMKEKGDIPEGYSVSREKKERFSLILESASTNQTSMYLCASSLRSGAFFGQGTRLTVV.

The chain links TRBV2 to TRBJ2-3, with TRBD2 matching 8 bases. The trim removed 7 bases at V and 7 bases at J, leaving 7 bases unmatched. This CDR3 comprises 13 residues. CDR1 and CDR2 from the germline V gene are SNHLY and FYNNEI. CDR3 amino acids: CASKEAGVNTQYF. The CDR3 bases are TGTGCCAGCAAGGAAGCGGGAGTAAATACGCAGTATTTT. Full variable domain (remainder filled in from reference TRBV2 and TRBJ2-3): EPEVTQTPSHQVTQMGQEVILRCVPISNHLYFYWYRQILGQKVEFLVSFYNNEISEKSEIFDDQFSVERPDGSNFTLKIRSTKLEDSAMYFCASKEAGVNTQYFGPGTRLTVL.